The entry that follows covers one T cell receptor beta chain sequence. Its antigen is still unknown. Via MiXCR, TCRdb re-called the 5' RACE reads, giving one row per CDR3 protein. Of 1.5 million to 2 million distinct CDR3 sequences in the sample, 25% to 35% are singletons; the top ten hold 0.27%. This entry belongs to a study of identical twins. General observations from the study: Researchers reported excess low generation probability among twin-shared out-of-frame alpha sequences. The same donors were not followed; conclusions instead depended on cross-sectional statistical analysis. Weaker excess twin sharing was observed in beta out-of-frame sequences.

The TCR sequence derives from a newborn girl in good health. Source material: cord blood.

CDR3 DNA sequence: TGTGCCAGCAGCTTCATAGCGGGAGCCGCGCAGTACTTC. Its translation: CASSFIAGAAQYF. The chain has TRBV7-2 and TRBJ2-7, with 9 nucleotides matching TRBD2. The V segment lost 3 bases and the J segment 9 bases; nucleotides outside the gene matches: 6. Looked up from germline, CDR1 is SGHTA and CDR2 is FQGNSA. The CDR3 is 13 amino acids.